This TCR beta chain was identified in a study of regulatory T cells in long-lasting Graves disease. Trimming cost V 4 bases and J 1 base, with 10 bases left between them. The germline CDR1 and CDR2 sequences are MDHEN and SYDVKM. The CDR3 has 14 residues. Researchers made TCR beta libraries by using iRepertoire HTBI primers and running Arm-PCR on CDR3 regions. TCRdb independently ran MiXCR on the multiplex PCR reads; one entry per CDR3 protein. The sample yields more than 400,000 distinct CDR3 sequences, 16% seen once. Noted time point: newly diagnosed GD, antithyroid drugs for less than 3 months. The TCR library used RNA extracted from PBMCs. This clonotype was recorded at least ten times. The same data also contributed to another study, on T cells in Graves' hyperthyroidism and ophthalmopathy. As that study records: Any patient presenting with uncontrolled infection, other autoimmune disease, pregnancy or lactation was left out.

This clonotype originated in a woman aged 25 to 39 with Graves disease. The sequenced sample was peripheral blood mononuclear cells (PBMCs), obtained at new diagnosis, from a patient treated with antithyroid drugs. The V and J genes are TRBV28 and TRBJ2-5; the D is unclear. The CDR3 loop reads CASSSRVSQETQYF. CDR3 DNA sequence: TGTGCCAGCAGTTCCCGGGTCAGCCAAGAGACCCAGTACTTC. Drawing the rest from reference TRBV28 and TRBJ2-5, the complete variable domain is DVKVTQSSRYLVKRTGEKVFLECVQDMDHENMFWYRQDPGLGLRLIYFSYDVKMKEKGDIPEGYSVSREKKERFSLILESASTNQTSMYLCASSSRVSQETQYFGPGTRLLVL.